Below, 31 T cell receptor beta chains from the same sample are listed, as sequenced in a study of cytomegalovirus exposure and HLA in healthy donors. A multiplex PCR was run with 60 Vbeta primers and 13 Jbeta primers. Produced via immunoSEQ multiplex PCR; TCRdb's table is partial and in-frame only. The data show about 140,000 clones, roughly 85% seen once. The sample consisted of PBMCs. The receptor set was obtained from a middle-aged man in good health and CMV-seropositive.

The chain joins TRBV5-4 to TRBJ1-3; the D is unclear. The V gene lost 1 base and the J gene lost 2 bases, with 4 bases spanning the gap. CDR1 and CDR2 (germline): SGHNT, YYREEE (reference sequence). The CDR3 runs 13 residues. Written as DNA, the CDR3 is TGTGCCAGCAGCTTGACAGCTGGAAACACCATATATTTT. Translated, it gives CASSLTAGNTIYF. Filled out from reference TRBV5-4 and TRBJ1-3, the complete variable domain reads ETGVTQSPTHLIKTRGQQVTLRCSSQSGHNTVSWYQQALGQGPQFIFQYYREEENGRGNFPPRFSGLQFPNYSSELNVNALELDDSALYLCASSLTAGNTIYFGEGSWLTVV.

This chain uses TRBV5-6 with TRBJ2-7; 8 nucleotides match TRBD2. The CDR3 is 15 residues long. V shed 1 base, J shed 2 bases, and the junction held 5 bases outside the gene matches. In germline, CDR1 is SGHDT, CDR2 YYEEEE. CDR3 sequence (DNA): TGTGCCAGCAGCTTGATACGGACTAGCACCTACGAGCAGTACTTC. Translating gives CASSLIRTSTYEQYF.

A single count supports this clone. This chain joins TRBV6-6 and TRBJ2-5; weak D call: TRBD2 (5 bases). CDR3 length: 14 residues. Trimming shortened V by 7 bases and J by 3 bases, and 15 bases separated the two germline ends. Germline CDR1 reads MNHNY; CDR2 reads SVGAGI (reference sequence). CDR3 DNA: TGTGCCAGCACTCCCCCTACAGCGGAAGAGACCCAGTACTTC. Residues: CASTPPTAEETQYF.

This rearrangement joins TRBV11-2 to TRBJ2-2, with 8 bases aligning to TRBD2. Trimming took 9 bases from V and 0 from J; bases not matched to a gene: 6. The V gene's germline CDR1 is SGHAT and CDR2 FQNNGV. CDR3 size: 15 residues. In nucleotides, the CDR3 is TGTGCCAGTTCCCATAGCGGGGCGAACACCGGGGAGCTGTTTTTT. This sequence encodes CASSHSGANTGELFF.

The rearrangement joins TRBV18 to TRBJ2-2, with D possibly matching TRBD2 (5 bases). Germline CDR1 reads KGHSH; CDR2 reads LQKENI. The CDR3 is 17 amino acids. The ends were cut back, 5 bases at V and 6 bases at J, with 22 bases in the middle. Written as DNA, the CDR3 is TGTGCCAGCTCATTAACGTTGGGTCTTGGAGGTGCCGGGGAGCTGTTTTTT. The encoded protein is CASSLTLGLGGAGELFF. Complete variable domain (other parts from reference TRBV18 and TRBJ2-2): NAGVMQNPRHLVRRRGQEARLRCSPMKGHSHVYWYRQLPEEGLKFMVYLQKENIIDESGMPKERFSAEFPKEGPSILRIQQVVRGDSAAYFCASSLTLGLGGAGELFFGEGSRLTVL.

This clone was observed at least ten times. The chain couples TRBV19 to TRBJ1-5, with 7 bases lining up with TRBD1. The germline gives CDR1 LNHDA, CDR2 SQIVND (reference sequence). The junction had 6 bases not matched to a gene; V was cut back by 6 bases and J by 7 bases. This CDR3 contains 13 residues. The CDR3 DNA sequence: TGTGCCAGTAGCCTACAGGGGAAGCAGCCCCAGCATTTT. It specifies CASSLQGKQPQHF.

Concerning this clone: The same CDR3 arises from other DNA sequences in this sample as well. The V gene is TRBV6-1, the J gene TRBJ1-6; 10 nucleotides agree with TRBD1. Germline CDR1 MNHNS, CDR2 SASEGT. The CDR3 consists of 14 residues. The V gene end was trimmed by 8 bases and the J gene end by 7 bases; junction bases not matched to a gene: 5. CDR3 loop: CASERDRGNSPLHF. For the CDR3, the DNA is TGTGCCAGCGAGCGGGACAGGGGAAATTCACCCCTCCACTTT.

The CDR3 sequence is CASSPVGDRGGDGYTF. In DNA form, the CDR3 reads TGTGCCAGCAGTCCCGTAGGGGACAGGGGAGGCGATGGCTACACCTTC. V is TRBV6-4 and J is TRBJ1-2; 10 nucleotides align to TRBD1. This CDR3 comprises 16 residues. CDR1 is MRHNA and CDR2 is SNTAGT in the germline V gene. J lost 6 bases, V lost 5 bases, and 12 bases had no gene match.

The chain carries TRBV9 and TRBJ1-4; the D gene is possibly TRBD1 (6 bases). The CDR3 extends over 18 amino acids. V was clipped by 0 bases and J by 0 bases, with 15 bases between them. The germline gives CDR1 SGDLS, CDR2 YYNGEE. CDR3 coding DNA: TGTGCCAGCAGCGTAGACAGGGAGGGTCCTCCAACTAATGAAAAACTGTTTTTT. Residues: CASSVDREGPPTNEKLFF.

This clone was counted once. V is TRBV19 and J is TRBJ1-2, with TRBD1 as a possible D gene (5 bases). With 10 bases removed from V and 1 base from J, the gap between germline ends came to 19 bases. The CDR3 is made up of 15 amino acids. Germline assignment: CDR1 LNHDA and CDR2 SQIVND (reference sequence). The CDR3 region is CATSPLWGVNYGYTF. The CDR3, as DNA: TGTGCCACCAGCCCCCTTTGGGGCGTTAACTATGGCTACACCTTC. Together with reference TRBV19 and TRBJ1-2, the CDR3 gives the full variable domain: DGGITQSPKYLFRKEGQNVTLSCEQNLNHDAMYWYRQDPGQGLRLIYYSQIVNDFQKGDIAEGYSVSREKKESFPLTVTSAQKNPTAFYLCATSPLWGVNYGYTFGSGTRLTVV.

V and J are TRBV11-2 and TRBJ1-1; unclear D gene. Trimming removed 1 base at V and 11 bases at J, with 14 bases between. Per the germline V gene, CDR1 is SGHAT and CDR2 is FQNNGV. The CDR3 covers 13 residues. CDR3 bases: TGTGCCAGCAGCTTAGGTCCGGAGCAGACGGCTTTCTTT. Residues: CASSLGPEQTAFF.

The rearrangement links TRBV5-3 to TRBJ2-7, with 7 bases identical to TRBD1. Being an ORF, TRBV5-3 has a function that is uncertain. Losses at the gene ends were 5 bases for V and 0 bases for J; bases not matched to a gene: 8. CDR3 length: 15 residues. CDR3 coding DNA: TGTGCCAGAAGTCTTTGGGGACAGACCTCCTACGAGCAGTACTTC. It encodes CARSLWGQTSYEQYF.

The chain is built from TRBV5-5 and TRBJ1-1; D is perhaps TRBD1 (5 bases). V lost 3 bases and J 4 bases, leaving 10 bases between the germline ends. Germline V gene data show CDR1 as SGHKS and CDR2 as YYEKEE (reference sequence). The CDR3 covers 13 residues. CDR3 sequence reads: CASSYTGGTEAFF. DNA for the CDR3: TGTGCCAGCAGCTACACAGGCGGCACTGAAGCTTTCTTT.

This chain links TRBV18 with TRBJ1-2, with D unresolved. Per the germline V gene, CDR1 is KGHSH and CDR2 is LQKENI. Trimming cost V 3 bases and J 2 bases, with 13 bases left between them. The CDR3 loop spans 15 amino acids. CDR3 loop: CASSPEQYPNYGYTF. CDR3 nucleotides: TGTGCCAGCTCACCGGAACAGTACCCGAACTATGGCTACACCTTC.

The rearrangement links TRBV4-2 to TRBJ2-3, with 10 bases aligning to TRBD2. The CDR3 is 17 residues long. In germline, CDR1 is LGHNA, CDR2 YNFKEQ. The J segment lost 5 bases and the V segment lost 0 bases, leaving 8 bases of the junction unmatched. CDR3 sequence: CASSQEPQAGGVDTQYF. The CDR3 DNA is TGTGCCAGCAGCCAAGAACCCCAAGCGGGAGGGGTAGATACGCAGTATTTT.

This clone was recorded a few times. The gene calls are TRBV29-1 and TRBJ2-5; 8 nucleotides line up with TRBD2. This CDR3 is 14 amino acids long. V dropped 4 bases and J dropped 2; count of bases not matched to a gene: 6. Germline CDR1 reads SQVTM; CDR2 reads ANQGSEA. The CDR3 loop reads CSVVVAGIQETQYF. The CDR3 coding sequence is TGCAGCGTTGTGGTAGCGGGGATTCAAGAGACCCAGTACTTC.

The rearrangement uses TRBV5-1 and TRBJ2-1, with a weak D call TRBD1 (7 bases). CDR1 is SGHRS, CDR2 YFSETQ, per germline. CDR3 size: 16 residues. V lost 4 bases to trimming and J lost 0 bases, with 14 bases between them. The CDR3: CASSITGDFSYNEQFF. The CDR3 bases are TGCGCCAGCAGCATAACAGGGGACTTCTCCTACAATGAGCAGTTCTTC.

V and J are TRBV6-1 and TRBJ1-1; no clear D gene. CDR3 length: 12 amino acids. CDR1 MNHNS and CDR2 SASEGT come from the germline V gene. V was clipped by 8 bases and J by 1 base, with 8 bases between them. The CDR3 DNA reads TGTGCCAGCGGTCGAGGGAACACTGAAGCTTTCTTT. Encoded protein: CASGRGNTEAFF.

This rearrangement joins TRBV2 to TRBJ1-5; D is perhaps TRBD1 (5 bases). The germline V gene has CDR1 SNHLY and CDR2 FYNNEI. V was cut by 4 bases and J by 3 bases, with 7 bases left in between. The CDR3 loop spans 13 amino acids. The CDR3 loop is CASSAGYNQPQHF. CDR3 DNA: TGTGCCAGCAGTGCAGGGTACAATCAGCCCCAGCATTTT.

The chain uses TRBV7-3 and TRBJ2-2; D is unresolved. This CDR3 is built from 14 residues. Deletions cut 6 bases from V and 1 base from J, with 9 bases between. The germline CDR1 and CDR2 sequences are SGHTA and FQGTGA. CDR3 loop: CASSSSLNTGELFF. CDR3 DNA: TGTGCCAGCAGTTCGTCCCTGAACACCGGGGAGCTGTTTTTT.

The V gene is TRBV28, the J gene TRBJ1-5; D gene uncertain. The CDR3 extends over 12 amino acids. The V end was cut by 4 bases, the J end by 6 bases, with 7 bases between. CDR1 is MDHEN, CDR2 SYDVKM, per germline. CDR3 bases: TGTGCCAGCAGTTCGGGGATTCAGCCCCAGCATTTT. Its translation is CASSSGIQPQHF.

CDR3 nucleotide sequence: TGTGCCAGCAGCTTGTGGGGAGGGGAGACCCAGTACTTC. Amino acids: CASSLWGGETQYF. This rearrangement joins TRBV11-2 to TRBJ2-5, with 7 bases fitting TRBD2. Germline CDR1 SGHAT, CDR2 FQNNGV. This CDR3 spans 13 amino acids. V was clipped by 3 bases and J by 5 bases; unmatched bases: 3.

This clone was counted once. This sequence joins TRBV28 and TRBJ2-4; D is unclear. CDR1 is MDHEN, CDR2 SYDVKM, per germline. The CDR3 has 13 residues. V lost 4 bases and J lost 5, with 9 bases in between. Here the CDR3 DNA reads TGTGCCAGCAGTTGGTGGAGCGAAAACATTCAGTACTTC. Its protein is CASSWWSENIQYF.

Written as DNA, the CDR3 is TGTGCCAGCTCACGAGAGGGGACTTTTTCCTACGAGCAGTACTTC. It translates to CASSREGTFSYEQYF. The gene calls are TRBV5-4 and TRBJ2-7; a weak D match, TRBD2 (6 bases). The CDR3 is made up of 15 amino acids. The V gene lost 7 bases and the J gene lost 1 base, with 18 bases spanning the gap. From germline, CDR1 is SGHNT and CDR2 YYREEE (reference sequence).

The CDR3 DNA is TGCGCCAGTAAGACAGATAATAATGAAAAACTGTTTTTT. Amino acid sequence: CASKTDNNEKLFF. The chain uses TRBV5-1 and TRBJ1-4; D perhaps matches TRBD1 (5 bases). Germline assignment: CDR1 SGHRS and CDR2 YFSETQ. V dropped 8 bases and J dropped 4 bases, with 12 bases sitting between them. This CDR3 region has 13 residues. Combining the CDR3 with reference TRBV5-1 and TRBJ1-4 gives the whole variable domain KAGVTQTPRYLIKTRGQQVTLSCSPISGHRSVSWYQQTPGQGLQFLFEYFSETQRNKGNFPGRFSGRQFSNSRSEMNVSTLELGDSALYLCASKTDNNEKLFFGSGTQLSVL.

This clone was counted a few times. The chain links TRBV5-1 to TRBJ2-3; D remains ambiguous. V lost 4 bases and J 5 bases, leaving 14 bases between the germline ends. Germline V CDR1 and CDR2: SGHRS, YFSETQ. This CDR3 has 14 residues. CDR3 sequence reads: CASSLARRGDTQYF. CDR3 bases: TGCGCCAGCAGCCTGGCGCGACGCGGAGATACGCAGTATTTT. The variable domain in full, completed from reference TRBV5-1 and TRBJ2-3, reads KAGVTQTPRYLIKTRGQQVTLSCSPISGHRSVSWYQQTPGQGLQFLFEYFSETQRNKGNFPGRFSGRQFSNSRSEMNVSTLELGDSALYLCASSLARRGDTQYFGPGTRLTVL.

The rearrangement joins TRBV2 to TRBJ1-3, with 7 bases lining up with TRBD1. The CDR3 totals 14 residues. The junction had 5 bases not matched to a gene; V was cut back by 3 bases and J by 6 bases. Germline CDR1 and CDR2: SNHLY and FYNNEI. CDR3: CASSEAGGLNTIYF. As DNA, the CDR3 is TGTGCCAGCAGTGAGGCAGGGGGATTAAACACCATATATTTT.

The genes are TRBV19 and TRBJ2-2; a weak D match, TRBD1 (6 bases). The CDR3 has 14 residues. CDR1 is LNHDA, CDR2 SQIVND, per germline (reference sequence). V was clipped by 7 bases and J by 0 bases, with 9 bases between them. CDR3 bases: TGTGCCAGTACCGGGACATCGAACACCGGGGAGCTGTTTTTT. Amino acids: CASTGTSNTGELFF.

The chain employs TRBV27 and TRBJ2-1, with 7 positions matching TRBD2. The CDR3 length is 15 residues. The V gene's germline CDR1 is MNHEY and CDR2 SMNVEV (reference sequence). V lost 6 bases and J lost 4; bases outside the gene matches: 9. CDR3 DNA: TGTGCCAGCAGCAGTGGGCTAGCGGAATACAATGAGCAGTTCTTC. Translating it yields CASSSGLAEYNEQFF.

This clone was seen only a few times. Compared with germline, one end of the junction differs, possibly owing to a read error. CDR3 amino acids: CSSSSVGSSWEQYF. The CDR3 nucleotides are TGTTCCAGCAGCTCAGTAGGGAGTTCTTGGGAGCAGTACTTC. V gene TRBV7-9 combines with J gene TRBJ2-7, with D possibly being TRBD2 (5 bases). There are 14 residues in the CDR3. Looked up from germline, CDR1 is SEHNR and CDR2 is FQNEAQ (reference sequence). The whole variable domain, filled in from reference TRBV7-9 and TRBJ2-7, reads DTGVSQNPRHKITKRGQNVTFRCDPISEHNRLYWYRQTLGQGPEFLTYFQNEAQLEKSRLLSDRFSAERPKGSFSTLEIQRTEQGDSAMYLCSSSSVGSSWEQYFGPGTRLTVT.

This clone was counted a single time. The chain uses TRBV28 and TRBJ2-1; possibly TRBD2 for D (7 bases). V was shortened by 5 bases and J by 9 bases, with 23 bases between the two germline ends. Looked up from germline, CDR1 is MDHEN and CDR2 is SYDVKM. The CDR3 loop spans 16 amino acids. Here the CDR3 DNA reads TGTGCCAGCAGTCTAATGGGAGGGAGAGGGGGTGGTGAGCAGTTCTTC. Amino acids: CASSLMGGRGGGEQFF.